The 6 T cell receptor beta chains presented below share a single source sample, sequenced in a study of T cell responses to AZD1222 COVID-19 vaccine. This table comes from immunoSEQ multiplex PCR, and its TCRdb copy is limited to in-frame clones, with some not included. Of tens of thousands of clones listed, around 87% are singletons. Specimen: peripheral blood, collected 28 days after the second AZD1222 dose. All receptors come from an adult who received the AZD1222 COVID-19 vaccine.

This clone was counted once. This chain connects TRBV4-2 to TRBJ1-1; D call uncertain. V was trimmed by 4 bases and J by 2 bases, leaving 5 bases between them. The CDR3 runs 12 residues. The V gene's germline CDR1 is LGHNA and CDR2 YNFKEQ. The CDR3 is CASSLGNTEAFF. CDR3 in DNA: TGTGCCAGCAGCCTAGGTAACACTGAAGCTTTCTTT.

This chain links TRBV7-8 with TRBJ2-3; possibly TRBD2 for D (5 bases). Trimming pared 5 bases from V and 2 bases from J, leaving 14 bases between. There are 15 residues in the CDR3. Germline CDR1 is SGHVS and CDR2 is FQNEAQ. The CDR3 sequence is CASSQRARLTDTQYF. The CDR3 DNA follows: TGTGCCAGCAGCCAGAGGGCGCGGCTCACAGATACGCAGTATTTT.

The chain recombines TRBV2 with TRBJ2-7; tentatively, D is TRBD1 (5 bases). The V and J ends lost 6 bases and 6 bases respectively, with 21 bases between them. Per the germline V gene, CDR1 is SNHLY and CDR2 is FYNNEI. This CDR3 is 15 amino acids long. CDR3 DNA sequence: TGTGCCAGCAGGTATACAGGCTGGTCGTCCCGCGAGCAGTACTTC. Its protein product is CASRYTGWSSREQYF.

This chain joins TRBV30 and TRBJ1-4, with no clear D. Germline CDR1 GTSNPN, CDR2 SVGIG (reference sequence). Trimming removed 0 bases from V and 11 bases from J, with 16 bases in between. This CDR3 is built from 14 residues. The CDR3 loop is CAWSVKGNNWKLFF. The CDR3 bases are TGTGCCTGGAGTGTTAAGGGTAATAATTGGAAACTGTTTTTT.

This clone was counted a few times. The chain couples TRBV6-6 to TRBJ1-1; TRBD1 matches at 7 bases. The CDR3 covers 15 residues. Germline V CDR1 and CDR2: MNHNY, SVGAGI (reference sequence). V gave up 2 bases and J gave up 5 bases; unmatched junction bases: 8. The CDR3 DNA reads as TGTGCCAGCAGTTACCCCGAGACAGGGCGGACTGAAGCTTTCTTT. Amino acid sequence: CASSYPETGRTEAFF.

The chain recombines TRBV2 with TRBJ2-5; D might be TRBD2 (6 bases). This CDR3 is 14 amino acids long. Germline CDR1 reads SNHLY; CDR2 reads FYNNEI. V dropped 4 bases and J dropped 3 bases, with 12 bases sitting between them. Here the CDR3 reads CASSVGLAEETQYF. CDR3 bases: TGTGCCAGCAGTGTGGGACTTGCAGAAGAGACCCAGTACTTC.